This T cell receptor beta chain was documented in a study of blood T cell repertoires in COVID-19. Looking at the study overall: The study drew acute and convalescent COVID-19 samples from the United States, Italy and Spain. In each case, the material was cDNA or gDNA derived from T cells, B-cell-depleted T cells, or PBMCs.

The authors' processing: Cell counts per sample came from amplifying reference gene primers. Only in-frame clones appear in the TCRdb table, and some are missing; sequencing was by immunoSEQ multiplex PCR. D and trimming come from the DNA, and the V and J calls and clone size come from that table. The sample lists over 100,000 clones; more than 75% were seen once. Germline assignment: CDR1 SQVTM and CDR2 ANQGSEA. The CDR3 consists of 12 residues. V lost 6 bases, J lost 4 bases, and 12 bases lay in between. The chain couples TRBV29-1 to TRBJ1-2; weak D call: TRBD1 (6 bases). Source material: peripheral blood. The receptor's source is a middle-aged man with acute or convalescent COVID-19. CDR3 sequence reads: CSVPGASYGYTF. DNA for the CDR3: TGCAGCGTCCCAGGGGCGTCCTATGGCTACACCTTC.